This T cell receptor beta chain was documented in a study of identical twins (dated by TCRdb to 2016 to 2017). As for the study more broadly: To test whether fetal clonotypes persist, the study used deep sequencing on TCR alpha and beta repertoires from monozygotic twins, unrelated adults of various ages, and cord blood. Replicate twin experiments were performed at different times using different library preparation protocols to rule out contamination.

Library creation used 5' RACE. Sequencing instrument: Illumina HiSeq 2000. Template switching added a universal primer binding site, and the final cDNA carried a unique molecular identifier that allowed TCR cDNA molecules to be counted accurately. Specific primers in the conserved constant-segment region were used to synthesize first-strand cDNA for the TCR alpha and beta chains. To control for contamination, each cDNA library was double barcoded with a SMART-Mk sample barcode plus Illumina barcodes. TruSeq adapter sequences, together with Illumina sample barcodes, were added in two successive PCR steps. The TCR alpha and beta cDNA libraries were sequenced on the Illumina HiSeq platform using custom primers. Per the original workflow: MiGEC processed the raw reads to extract unique molecular identifiers, while MiXCR was used to determine the CDR3 positions. For each individual, recombination models were inferred using an EM algorithm with the repgenHMM and IGoR tools. Shared clonotypes were analyzed with the tcR package in R, and sharing was normalized by the product of cloneset sizes. To study raw recombination free of thymic and clonal selection effects, out-of-frame nonproductive sequences were analyzed. TCRdb trimmed the raw reads at Q25, called clones with MiXCR and kept productive beta chains. Every entry covers one CDR3 protein and lists the most common genes and DNA from its rows. The V and J calls shown here were made by TCRdb, not taken from the authors' results. This sample has fewer than 500,000 distinct CDR3 sequences in its table, and 13% to 15% of those were observed once. Of the sample, approximately 1% falls within the top ten clones.

This clonotype was seen ten or more times. The antigen it binds to is not known. The input lacks base qualities; no much larger clone sits a single base away. Broad study findings and their caveats: Compared with coincidental sharing between unrelated individuals, out-of-frame TCR alpha sequences shared between twins had an excess of sequences with low generation probability. In monozygotic twins, recombination models systematically underestimated out-of-frame TCR alpha sharing, but the models matched the sharing seen between unrelated individuals. Because the same donors could not be followed over many years, the conclusions depended on cross-sectional statistical analysis. Zero-insertion analyses could be partly confounded by invariant T cells such as MAIT and iNKT, although diverse VJ usage argued against such confounding for most clonotypes. Fewer insertions were carried by abundant cord blood beta clonotypes, a similar but weaker trend appeared in young adult naive repertoires, and no such trend appeared in memory repertoires. A weaker excess of twin sharing was found in beta out-of-frame sequences because the signal-to-noise ratio was lowered by fewer shared sequences.

CDR1 and CDR2, looked up from the germline V gene, are SGHRS and YFSETQ. There are 14 amino acids in the CDR3, from cysteine to phenylalanine inclusive. Left in the record is the CDR3 DNA by itself, 42 bases read in frame from the first base. Trimming costs V 1 base and J 1 base, and their ends lie 8 bases apart. Every donor in the study was a healthy Caucasian. The twin cohort consisted of three pairs of female monozygotic twins, all aged roughly 18 to 29 years. Positive isolation kits from Invitrogen were used to isolate CD4+ and CD8+ T cell populations. These data were also reused for a study on yellow fever vaccine responses in identical twins. Looking at the second paper: The T cell response to vaccination in identical twins was reported by the authors to appear partly convergent and partly personalized. In the study, vaccine-responding T cell clones were precisely tracked in identical twins.

The chain is made from TRBV5-1 and TRBJ1-1, with no D gene named confidently. The source of this sequence is a woman aged 18-29 years in good health. The sequencing input was CD4+ T cells sorted from blood. The CDR3 loop reads CASSLKAANTEAFF. The nucleotides are TGCGCCAGCAGCTTGAAGGCAGCGAACACTGAAGCTTTCTTT.